This T cell receptor (beta chain) was sequenced for a study of human thymus T cells. J lost 2 bases, V lost 2 bases, and 1 base had no gene match. This CDR3 contains 16 residues. Looked up from germline, CDR1 is ENHRY and CDR2 is SYGVKD. The method was immunoSEQ multiplex PCR; TCRdb's version includes in-frame clones alone and lacks a portion of them. The data contain about 46,000 clones, 95% of them singletons. V usage is TRBV10-3 and J usage is TRBJ2-2; 11 bases match TRBD2. The TCR originated in a girl less than two years old with a congenital heart defect but otherwise immunologically healthy. The specimen sequenced was blood. The CDR3 spells CAISETSGRNTGELFF. CDR3 sequence (DNA): TGTGCCATCAGTGAGACTAGCGGGAGAAACACCGGGGAGCTGTTTTTT.